Listed below are T cell receptor beta chains from one sample, sequenced in a study of blood T cell repertoires in COVID-19. Data came from immunoSEQ multiplex PCR; TCRdb stores just in-frame clones and leaves some out. The repertoire holds some 200,000 clones, 70% to 90% seen once, with 2% to 3% in the top ten. What was sequenced was peripheral blood. These receptors were taken from a woman in her 70s with COVID-19, enrolled during active disease. Each CDR3 is given with its conserved first and last residue. The D gene is left open where the match is weak. Clone size appears in some rows only: once, few, many, or a class for an expanded clone.

CDR3	DNA	size	D	J	V
CASRGTRGVLTF	TGTGCCAGTAGGGGGACTAGGGGGGTTCTCACCTTC	NA	NA	TRBJ1-2	TRBV19
CASSLATVGTEAFF	TGCGCCAGCAGCTTGGCAACGGTCGGGACTGAAGCTTTCTTT	NA	NA	TRBJ1-1	TRBV5-1
CASSPRTASYEQYF	TGCGCCAGCAGCCCCAGGACAGCCTCCTACGAGCAGTACTTC	NA	NA	TRBJ2-7	TRBV5-1
CASSIDRAVDRAMNTEAFF	TGTGCCAGTAGTATAGATAGGGCGGTTGACAGGGCCATGAACACTGAAGCTTTCTTT	NA	TRBD1	TRBJ1-1	TRBV19
CSASWRLARNEQFF	TGCAGTGCTAGTTGGCGGCTAGCGCGCAATGAGCAGTTCTTC	few	NA	TRBJ2-1	TRBV20-1
CASSLLFPSGANVLTF	TGTGCCAGCAGTTTATTATTTCCCTCTGGGGCCAACGTCCTGACTTTC	few	NA	TRBJ2-6	TRBV27
CATSDHWTADPASYGYTF	TGTGCCACCAGTGACCACTGGACAGCGGACCCAGCATCTTATGGCTACACCTTC	NA	NA	TRBJ1-2	TRBV24-1
CASSLAGTGQEGGNTIYF	TGTGCCAGCAGCTTAGCGGGGACAGGCCAAGAGGGCGGAAACACCATATATTTT	NA	TRBD1	TRBJ1-3	TRBV7-9
CASSTLTGAAFF	TGTGCCAGCAGTACGCTGACAGGGGCGGCTTTCTTT	once	TRBD1	TRBJ1-1	TRBV27
CASSNPTGNSPLHF	TGTGCCAGTAGTAACCCGACGGGGAATTCACCCCTCCACTTT	NA	NA	TRBJ1-6	TRBV19
CASSMQRDINEKLFF	TGTGCCAGTAGTATGCAGAGGGATATTAATGAAAAACTGTTTTTT	NA	NA	TRBJ1-4	TRBV19
CASSLARGGTGELFF	TGTGCCAGCAGCTTAGCCAGGGGTGGGACCGGGGAGCTGTTTTTT	NA	NA	TRBJ2-2	TRBV7-2
CASSSDGVNGPQHF	TGTGCTAGCAGCTCCGACGGAGTTAATGGGCCCCAGCATTTT	NA	NA	TRBJ1-5	TRBV7-7
CASSQVTGDTTHGYTF	TGTGCCAGCAGCCAAGTAACAGGAGATACTACTCATGGCTACACCTTC	once	NA	TRBJ1-2	TRBV4-2
CASRATVNYGYTF	TGTGCCAGTAGGGCGACAGTTAACTATGGCTACACCTTC	NA	NA	TRBJ1-2	TRBV19
CSASSPSSGEQFF	TGCAGTGCTAGTAGCCCTAGTAGTGGTGAGCAGTTCTTC	few	NA	TRBJ2-1	TRBV20-1
CASGNSPLHF	TGTGCCAGCGGCAATTCACCCCTCCACTTT	NA	NA	TRBJ1-6	TRBV7-9
CASSLSSGITDTQYF	TGTGCCAGCAGCTTGTCCAGCGGGATTACAGATACGCAGTATTTT	NA	TRBD2	TRBJ2-3	TRBV5-4
CASSLAGSVRGNTEAFF	TGTGCCAGCAGCTTAGCAGGGTCTGTCAGGGGAAACACTGAAGCTTTCTTT	NA	NA	TRBJ1-1	TRBV7-2
CASSGGTSGGARANEQFF	TGTGCCAGCAGCGGCGGGACTAGCGGGGGGGCCCGGGCCAATGAGCAGTTCTTC	NA	TRBD2	TRBJ2-1	TRBV6-4
CASSSGLAGNQETQYF	TGTGCCAGCAGCTCCGGACTAGCGGGGAACCAAGAGACCCAGTACTTC	NA	TRBD2	TRBJ2-5	TRBV5-5
CASSIGQGDIQYF	TGTGCCAGTAGTATCGGACAGGGAGACATTCAGTACTTC	NA	TRBD1	TRBJ2-4	TRBV19
CASSLGPGTGYNEQFF	TGCGCCAGCAGCTTGGGCCCCGGGACAGGCTACAATGAGCAGTTCTTC	few	TRBD1	TRBJ2-1	TRBV5-1
CASSEPGQTNSPLHF	TGTGCCAGCAGTGAACCCGGACAGACTAATTCACCCCTCCACTTT	NA	NA	TRBJ1-6	TRBV25-1
CASSLEAGGPYEQFF	TGTGCCAGCAGCTTAGAAGCGGGAGGGCCCTATGAGCAGTTCTTC	NA	TRBD2	TRBJ2-1	TRBV7-6
CASSRGTDMLSEKLFF	TGCGCCAGCAGCCGAGGGACAGACATGCTGTCTGAAAAACTGTTTTTT	NA	TRBD1	TRBJ1-4	TRBV4-1
CSVEEEQGRYGYTF	TGCAGCGTTGAAGAGGAGCAGGGTAGATATGGCTACACCTTC	once	NA	TRBJ1-2	TRBV29-1
CASSLRPGGHTEAFF	TGTGCCAGCAGCTTGCGGCCTGGGGGCCACACTGAAGCTTTCTTT	once	NA	TRBJ1-1	TRBV5-6
CASSPRTGAGTEAFF	TGTGCCAGCAGCCCTCGGACAGGGGCAGGCACTGAAGCTTTCTTT	once	TRBD1	TRBJ1-1	TRBV9
CSVYGTNYGYTF	TGCAGCGTATACGGGACTAACTATGGCTACACCTTC	NA	NA	TRBJ1-2	TRBV29-1
CASSSAGEAFF	TGTGCCAGCAGCTCCGCAGGGGAGGCTTTCTTT	once	NA	TRBJ1-1	TRBV14
CARSRLNSGTGAEKLFF	TGTGCCAGAAGCCGACTCAATTCCGGGACAGGGGCTGAAAAACTGTTTTTT	NA	TRBD1	TRBJ1-4	TRBV5-3
CASSNQDSNQPQHF	TGTGCCAGTAGTAATCAGGATAGCAATCAGCCCCAGCATTTT	NA	NA	TRBJ1-5	TRBV19
CASSPDPGDTEAFF	TGTGCCAGCAGCCCCGACCCGGGGGACACTGAAGCTTTCTTT	once	NA	TRBJ1-1	TRBV7-8
CAWSIGPGQGLMNTEAFF	TGTGCCTGGAGTATAGGCCCGGGACAGGGGCTAATGAACACTGAAGCTTTCTTT	NA	TRBD1	TRBJ1-1	TRBV30
CASSLLNSPLHF	TGTGCCAGCAGCCTTCTTAATTCACCCCTCCACTTT	few	NA	TRBJ1-6	TRBV5-8
CASSQTGQETQYF	TGTGCCAGCAGTCAGACAGGGCAAGAGACCCAGTACTTC	NA	TRBD1	TRBJ2-5	TRBV7-3
CASSEQDNQPQHF	TGTGCCAGCTCAGAGCAGGACAATCAGCCCCAGCATTTT	NA	NA	TRBJ1-5	TRBV18
CASSWRETGELFF	TGTGCCAGCAGCTGGAGAGAAACCGGGGAGCTGTTTTTT	NA	NA	TRBJ2-2	TRBV7-3
CASSASGAQYGYTF	TGTGCCAGCAGTGCATCAGGGGCCCAGTATGGCTACACCTTC	NA	NA	TRBJ1-2	TRBV2
CASSNDRSGNTIYF	TGTGCCAGCAGTAACGACAGATCTGGAAACACCATATATTTT	NA	NA	TRBJ1-3	TRBV2
CASRGAGGAYNSPLHF	TGTGCCAGCCGGGGGGCGGGGGGCGCTTATAATTCACCCCTCCACTTT	NA	NA	TRBJ1-6	TRBV7-2
CASSGLQGIATDTQYF	TGTGCCAGCAGTGGCCTCCAGGGGATAGCGACAGATACGCAGTATTTT	NA	NA	TRBJ2-3	TRBV27
CASRLLPDRGAGYTF	TGTGCCAGCAGGTTACTCCCCGACAGGGGGGCTGGCTACACCTTC	NA	TRBD1	TRBJ1-2	TRBV27
CASSPAIGADYRTEAFF	TGTGCCAGTAGTCCCGCAATTGGGGCTGATTATAGGACTGAAGCTTTCTTT	NA	NA	TRBJ1-1	TRBV19
CASSVEGGAAGEQFF	TGTGCCAGCAGCGTAGAAGGGGGGGCCGCGGGTGAGCAGTTCTTC	NA	NA	TRBJ2-1	TRBV9
CASSSDSYRGEAFF	TGTGCCAGCAGCTCGGATTCATACAGGGGCGAAGCTTTCTTT	NA	TRBD1	TRBJ1-1	TRBV5-4
CASSLSIGAGLEQYF	TGTGCCAGCAGCCTCTCTATAGGGGCAGGGTTGGAGCAGTACTTC	NA	NA	TRBJ2-7	TRBV3-1/TRBV3-2
CASSFDRVPDTQYF	TGTGCCAGCAGCTTCGACAGGGTTCCAGATACGCAGTATTTT	NA	TRBD1	TRBJ2-3	TRBV7-9
CSVAAGQETQYF	TGCAGCGTTGCGGCAGGGCAAGAGACCCAGTACTTC	NA	NA	TRBJ2-5	TRBV29-1
CASSPRGNVYNEQFF	TGTGCCAGCAGCCCCCGGGGAAATGTGTACAATGAGCAGTTCTTC	NA	NA	TRBJ2-1	TRBV7-9
CATSRDYETSTDTQYF	TGTGCCACCAGCAGAGATTACGAGACTAGCACAGATACGCAGTATTTT	NA	NA	TRBJ2-3	TRBV15